Each of the 32 T cell receptor beta chains below was sequenced from the same sample in a study of blood T cells in healthy people across ages. Primers used in a second PCR of roughly 7 to 12 cycles were a sample-barcoded 5' primer and a J-beta primer mix. From the 5' RACE reads, TCRdb called clonotypes with MiXCR, one entry per CDR3 protein. The sample shows roughly 800,000 distinct CDR3 sequences, nearly 60% of them seen only once. The sample was blood. These receptors all come from a man aged 25 to 40 in good health.

This clonotype has a single count. CDR3 bases: TGTGCCAGCAGTTCCCCTAGTTCCCCCTACAATGAGCAGTTCTTC. Its protein is CASSSPSSPYNEQFF. This sequence joins TRBV28 and TRBJ2-1; no definite D call. Germline V gives CDR1 MDHEN, CDR2 SYDVKM. V gave up 4 bases and J gave up 2 bases, with 12 bases separating them. The CDR3 extends over 15 amino acids. Complete variable domain (other parts from reference TRBV28 and TRBJ2-1): DVKVTQSSRYLVKRTGEKVFLECVQDMDHENMFWYRQDPGLGLRLIYFSYDVKMKEKGDIPEGYSVSREKKERFSLILESASTNQTSMYLCASSSPSSPYNEQFFGPGTRLTVL.

In its sample, this clonotype was seen a few times. CDR3 DNA sequence: TGTGCCAGCAGCGTAAGCATCACAGATACGCAGTATTTT. Its protein product is CASSVSITDTQYF. The V gene is TRBV9, the J gene TRBJ2-3; D unclear. This CDR3 is built from 13 residues. CDR1 and CDR2 from the germline V gene are SGDLS and YYNGEE. V was trimmed by 1 base and J by 2 bases, leaving 5 bases between them.

The chain uses TRBV7-6 and TRBJ2-3, with D hard to call. V lost 1 base and J 2 bases, leaving 16 bases between the germline ends. This CDR3 contains 17 residues. CDR1 SGHVS and CDR2 FNYEAQ come from the germline V gene. This CDR3 is CASSLVARTDLTDTQYF. CDR3 nucleotides: TGTGCCAGCAGCTTAGTTGCCAGAACCGATCTCACAGATACGCAGTATTTT. Full variable domain (remainder filled in from reference TRBV7-6 and TRBJ2-3): GAGVSQSPRYKVTKRGQDVALRCDPISGHVSLYWYRQALGQGPEFLTYFNYEAQQDKSGLPNDRFSAERPEGSISTLTIQRTEQRDSAMYRCASSLVARTDLTDTQYFGPGTRLTVL.

This clonotype was found many times. V and J are TRBV3-1 and TRBJ2-7, with 7 bases identical to TRBD2. The CDR3 totals 14 residues. The germline gives CDR1 LGHDT, CDR2 YNNKEL (reference sequence). V was clipped by 5 bases and J by 2 bases; unmatched bases: 6. The CDR3 DNA sequence: TGTGCCAGCAGCGGGGCTAGCGGACCCTACGAGCAGTACTTC. Its protein is CASSGASGPYEQYF.

This sequence joins TRBV4-2 and TRBJ2-7, with 7 bases matching TRBD2. The CDR3 spans 15 residues. Trimming at V came to 1 base and at J to 4 bases, leaving 7 bases not matched to a gene. CDR1 LGHNA and CDR2 YNFKEQ come from the germline V gene. CDR3 coding DNA: TGTGCCAGCAGCCAAGGGCGGGAGAGTGGGTACGAGCAGTACTTC. Translating it yields CASSQGRESGYEQYF.

This clonotype was observed a handful of times. The chain links TRBV20-1 to TRBJ2-5, with 8 bases matching TRBD2. CDR1 is DFQATT and CDR2 is SNEGSKA in the germline V gene (reference sequence). V shed 5 bases, J shed 2 bases, and the junction held 4 bases outside the gene matches. CDR3 length equals 13 residues. The CDR3 is CSAPGGAQETQYF. The CDR3, as DNA: TGCAGTGCTCCGGGAGGGGCTCAAGAGACCCAGTACTTC.

The chain has TRBV28 and TRBJ2-7; 8 bases fit TRBD1. This CDR3 is 14 amino acids long. Germline V gene sequence: CDR1 MDHEN, CDR2 SYDVKM. The ends lost 6 bases at V and 6 bases at J; junction bases unmatched: 10. The CDR3 sequence: CASRPTGGPGEQYF. Here the CDR3 DNA reads TGTGCCAGCAGACCTACAGGGGGACCCGGCGAGCAGTACTTC.

This clonotype occurred once. The CDR3 loop reads CASSPSTLDTQYF. In nucleotides, the CDR3 is TGTGCCAGCAGCCCTTCGACCTTAGATACGCAGTATTTT. The rearrangement links TRBV9 to TRBJ2-3; D is uncertain. The CDR3 contains 13 residues. Germline CDR1 reads SGDLS; CDR2 reads YYNGEE. Trimming stripped 4 bases from V and 5 bases from J, with 11 bases between.

V gene TRBV7-2 combines with J gene TRBJ2-2; unclear D gene. Germline CDR1 and CDR2: SGHTA and FQGNSA. The CDR3 consists of 11 residues. V was cut by 2 bases and J by 7 bases, with 2 bases left in between. The DNA of the CDR3 is TGTGCCAGCAGCTTATTCGGGGAGCTGTTTTTT. Amino acids: CASSLFGELFF.

This chain joins TRBV21-1 and TRBJ1-4. TRBV21-1 is termed a pseudogene. The CDR3 has 13 residues. The CDR3 DNA follows: TGTGCCAGCAGCGCACGGACGGGTAGTGAACTGTTTTTT. Protein sequence: CASSARTGSELFF.

The CDR3 sequence is CSAREPPQETQYF. CDR3 coding DNA: TGCAGTGCTAGGGAACCCCCGCAAGAGACCCAGTACTTC. The chain links TRBV20-1 to TRBJ2-7; unclear D gene. The end of the DNA fits TRBJ2-5 better, so the J call may be wrong. Germline CDR1 DFQATT, CDR2 SNEGSKA (reference sequence). CDR3 length: 13 residues.

This clonotype was recorded only once. The rearrangement joins TRBV2 to TRBJ2-1; D is unresolved. Germline V lookup: CDR1 SNHLY, CDR2 FYNNEI. V lost 5 bases and J lost 3, with 8 bases in between. The CDR3 is 13 residues long. This chain's CDR3 is CASSKGSYNEQFF. The CDR3 DNA reads TGTGCCAGCAGTAAGGGCAGCTACAATGAGCAGTTCTTC. Looking up the rest from reference TRBV2 and TRBJ2-1 gives the full variable domain: EPEVTQTPSHQVTQMGQEVILRCVPISNHLYFYWYRQILGQKVEFLVSFYNNEISEKSEIFDDQFSVERPDGSNFTLKIRSTKLEDSAMYFCASSKGSYNEQFFGPGTRLTVL.

The chain joins TRBV7-2 to TRBJ2-1; D not resolved. The V end was cut by 1 base, the J end by 9 bases, with 13 bases between. The CDR3 totals 14 residues. Germline V gene data show CDR1 as SGHTA and CDR2 as FQGNSA. The chain's CDR3 is CASSLEPAHGEQFF. CDR3 DNA sequence: TGTGCCAGCAGCTTAGAACCAGCACACGGTGAGCAGTTCTTC.

This clonotype was detected only a few times. This chain connects TRBV6-2 or TRBV6-3 to TRBJ2-5, with D uncertain. CDR1 MNHEY and CDR2 SVGEGT come from the germline V gene. Trimming took off 7 bases at V and 5 bases at J, with 23 bases between the two ends. CDR3 length: 16 amino acids. The CDR3 DNA reads as TGTGCCAGCACGAAATGGCAGGACCCCCACCCGGAGACCCAGTACTTC. This translates into CASTKWQDPHPETQYF.

The genes are TRBV5-6 and TRBJ2-3, with TRBD2 matching 10 bases. This CDR3 has 15 residues. V was clipped by 3 bases and J by 6 bases; unmatched bases: 7. Germline V gives CDR1 SGHDT, CDR2 YYEEEE. CDR3 bases: TGTGCCAGCAGCTCAGGACTAGCGGTGTGGGATACGCAGTATTTT. It encodes CASSSGLAVWDTQYF.

J is TRBJ1-2 and V is TRBV7-6; D is unclear. CDR1 is SGHVS, CDR2 FNYEAQ, per germline. This CDR3 has 13 amino acids. Trimming removed 1 base at V and 6 bases at J, with 9 bases between. The DNA of the CDR3 is TGTGCCAGCAGCTTAGGTAGCGGAAATGGCTACACCTTC. Its translation is CASSLGSGNGYTF.

The chain has TRBV4-3 and TRBJ1-2; weak D call: TRBD1 (5 bases). From germline, CDR1 is LGHNA and CDR2 YSLEER. V lost 0 bases to trimming and J lost 8 bases, with 16 bases between them. The CDR3 consists of 15 residues. The DNA of the CDR3 is TGCGCCAGCAGCCAAGATCGGGCCAGGGTTGGCGGCTACACCTTC. Its protein product is CASSQDRARVGGYTF.

The J gene is TRBJ2-3, the V gene TRBV15; 9 nucleotides align to TRBD2. Germline V CDR1 and CDR2: LNHNV, YYDKDF (reference sequence). The CDR3 covers 16 residues. J gave up 2 bases and V 3 bases, and 6 bases lay outside the gene matches. The DNA of the CDR3 is TGTGCCACCAGCAGGTACCTAGCGGGACCCACAGATACGCAGTATTTT. Its protein product is CATSRYLAGPTDTQYF.

The gene calls are TRBV28 and TRBJ1-2, with D possibly being TRBD1 (5 bases). The CDR3 sequence is 14 residues long. V lost 3 bases, J lost 4 bases, and 12 bases lay in between. Germline loops: CDR1 MDHEN, CDR2 SYDVKM. For the CDR3, the DNA is TGTGCCAGCAGTTTTAAAGGGAGGGGCTATGGCTACACCTTC. It is translated as CASSFKGRGYGYTF.

V is TRBV10-3 and J is TRBJ1-2, with D perhaps TRBD1 (5 bases). The CDR3 is 13 residues long. Per germline, CDR1 ENHRY and CDR2 SYGVKD. Trimming left V 6 bases short and J 0 bases short, with 8 bases between. CDR3 DNA sequence: TGTGCCATCAGAGACAGCCCTAACTATGGCTACACCTTC. Its translation is CAIRDSPNYGYTF.

V usage is TRBV5-1 and J usage is TRBJ1-2, with D perhaps TRBD1 (6 bases). V was pared by 4 bases and J by 7 bases, with 11 bases between. From germline, CDR1 is SGHRS and CDR2 YFSETQ. This CDR3 spans 12 amino acids. The CDR3: CASSTDRGGYTF. In DNA form, the CDR3 reads TGCGCCAGCAGCACGGACAGAGGTGGCTACACCTTC. Variable domain in full (rest from reference TRBV5-1 and TRBJ1-2): KAGVTQTPRYLIKTRGQQVTLSCSPISGHRSVSWYQQTPGQGLQFLFEYFSETQRNKGNFPGRFSGRQFSNSRSEMNVSTLELGDSALYLCASSTDRGGYTFGSGTRLTVV.

The chain joins TRBV11-2 to TRBJ2-7; 10 bases match TRBD2. Germline trimming cut 5 bases from V and 2 bases from J; bases unmatched to any gene: 6. In germline, CDR1 is SGHAT, CDR2 FQNNGV. This CDR3 comprises 15 residues. CDR3 sequence: CASSVGLAETYEQYF. The DNA of the CDR3 is TGTGCCAGCAGCGTAGGACTAGCGGAGACCTACGAGCAGTACTTC.

The genes are TRBV20-1 and TRBJ2-5, with 7 bases matching TRBD2. J gave up 3 bases and V 3 bases, and 7 bases lay outside the gene matches. The CDR3 runs to 14 residues. The germline V gene encodes CDR1 DFQATT and CDR2 SNEGSKA (reference sequence). In nucleotides, the CDR3 is TGCAGTGCTAGTGCCGGGACTAATAAAGAGACCCAGTACTTC. The encoded protein is CSASAGTNKETQYF.

The chain carries TRBV29-1 and TRBJ2-7, with TRBD2 identical over 7 bases. The germline CDR1 and CDR2 sequences are SQVTM and ANQGSEA. The CDR3 has 17 residues. V gave up 3 bases and J gave up 3 bases; unmatched junction bases: 17. Here the CDR3 DNA reads TGCAGCGTTGAGGTAGAGCGGGGCAATGGACCACTCTACGAGCAGTACTTC. Protein: CSVEVERGNGPLYEQYF.

The J gene is TRBJ2-7, the V gene TRBV7-9; 7 bases align to TRBD2. The CDR3 runs 13 residues. The germline V gene has CDR1 SEHNR and CDR2 FQNEAQ (reference sequence). The J segment lost 2 bases and the V segment lost 4 bases, leaving 2 bases of the junction unmatched. The CDR3 region has the DNA TGTGCCAGCAGCTCTACTAGCGCCTACGAGCAGTACTTC. This sequence encodes CASSSTSAYEQYF.

The gene calls are TRBV27 and TRBJ2-7, with 8 bases identical to TRBD2. The ends lost 5 bases at V and 3 bases at J; junction bases unmatched: 3. This CDR3 comprises 13 residues. Germline-derived CDR1 and CDR2 are MNHEY and SMNVEV (reference sequence). The CDR3 here is CASSTGTSYEQYF. The CDR3 region has the DNA TGTGCCAGCAGTACCGGGACTAGCTACGAGCAGTACTTC.

The chain combines TRBV9 with TRBJ1-2, with D perhaps matching TRBD1 (5 bases). Trimming took 3 bases from V and 4 from J, leaving 19 bases between them. Germline V lookup: CDR1 SGDLS, CDR2 YYNGEE. This CDR3 region has 16 residues. CDR3 nucleotides: TGTGCCAGCAGCGCCTCGGCGGAGGGGCCAAGCTATGGCTACACCTTC. Translated: CASSASAEGPSYGYTF.

Points on this clonotype: Just one base apart from a much larger clone, this may be a read error. For the CDR3, the DNA is TGTGCCAGCAGCGCGGACAGAAATTCACCCCTCCACTTT. The encoded protein is CASSADRNSPLHF. The V call is TRBV7-9, the J call TRBJ1-6, with D possibly being TRBD1 (6 bases). V was clipped by 5 bases and J by 7 bases, with 9 bases between them. CDR1 SEHNR and CDR2 FQNEAQ come from the germline V gene (reference sequence). The CDR3 is 13 amino acids.

The CDR3 protein is CASGNGGPLETQYF. The CDR3 DNA reads as TGTGCCAGCGGGAACGGGGGGCCCCTAGAGACCCAGTACTTC. V and J are TRBV13 and TRBJ2-5; TRBD2 is a possible D gene (7 bases). Germline-derived CDR1 and CDR2 are PRHDT and FYEKMQ (reference sequence). This CDR3 region has 14 residues. Trimming stripped 8 bases from V and 4 bases from J, with 17 bases between.

This clonotype was found a few times. At one end, the junction sequence differs from germline, possibly due to a read error. DNA for the CDR3: TGTGCCAGCAGCTTACCACGACAGGACAACTATGGTTACACCTTC. Protein product: CASSLPRQDNYGYTF. The gene calls are TRBV7-2 and TRBJ1-2, with D possibly matching TRBD1 (6 bases). Germline V gives CDR1 SGHTA, CDR2 FQGNSA. The CDR3 totals 15 residues.

Of note for this clonotype: Germline is not matched at one junction end, which may reflect a read error. This chain links TRBV4-2 with TRBJ2-1; 8 bases are a match to TRBD2. The CDR3 is 14 residues long. The germline CDR1 and CDR2 sequences are LGHNA and YNFKEQ. The CDR3 loop reads CASSPQLAEETQFF. CDR3 nucleotides: TGTGCCAGCAGCCCTCAACTAGCGGAAGAGACCCAGTTTTTC.

This clonotype is a singleton in its sample. The CDR3 nucleotides are TGTGCCAGCAGCCTCTCGAGGGGAACGCTGAATGAGCAGTTCTTC. It yields the protein CASSLSRGTLNEQFF. The V gene is TRBV3-1, the J gene TRBJ2-1; D is possibly TRBD1 or TRBD2 (5 bases each). Trimming stripped 4 bases from V and 7 bases from J, with 17 bases between. CDR3 length: 15 amino acids. Germline loops: CDR1 LGHDT, CDR2 YNNKEL (reference sequence).